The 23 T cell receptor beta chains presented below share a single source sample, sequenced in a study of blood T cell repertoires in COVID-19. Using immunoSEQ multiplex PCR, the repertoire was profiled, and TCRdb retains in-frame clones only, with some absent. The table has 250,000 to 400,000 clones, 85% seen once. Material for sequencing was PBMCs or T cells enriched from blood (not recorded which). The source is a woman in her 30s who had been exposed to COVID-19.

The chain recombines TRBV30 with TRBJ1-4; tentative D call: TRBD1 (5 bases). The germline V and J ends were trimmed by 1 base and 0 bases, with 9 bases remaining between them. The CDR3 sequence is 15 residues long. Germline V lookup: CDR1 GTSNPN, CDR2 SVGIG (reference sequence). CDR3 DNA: TGTGCCTGGAGTGCGACAGCCTCAACTAATGAAAAACTGTTTTTT. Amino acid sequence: CAWSATASTNEKLFF.

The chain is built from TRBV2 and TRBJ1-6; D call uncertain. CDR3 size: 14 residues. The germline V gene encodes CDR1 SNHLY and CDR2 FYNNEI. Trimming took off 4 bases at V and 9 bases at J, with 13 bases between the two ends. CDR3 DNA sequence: TGTGCCAGCAGTGTCAAGGAGGGTAGTTCACCCCTCCACTTT. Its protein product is CASSVKEGSSPLHF.

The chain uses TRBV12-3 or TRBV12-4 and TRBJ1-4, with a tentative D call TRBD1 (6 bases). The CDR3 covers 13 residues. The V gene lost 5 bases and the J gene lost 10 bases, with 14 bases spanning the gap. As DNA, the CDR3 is TGTGCCAGCAGTGAGCAGGGGAACCGAAAACTGTTTTTT. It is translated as CASSEQGNRKLFF.

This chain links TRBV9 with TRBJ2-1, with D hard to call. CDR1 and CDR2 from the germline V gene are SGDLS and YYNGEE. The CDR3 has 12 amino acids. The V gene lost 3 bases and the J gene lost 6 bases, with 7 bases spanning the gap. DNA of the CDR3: TGTGCCAGCAGCGCCGAACTCAATGAGCAGTTCTTC. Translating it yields CASSAELNEQFF.

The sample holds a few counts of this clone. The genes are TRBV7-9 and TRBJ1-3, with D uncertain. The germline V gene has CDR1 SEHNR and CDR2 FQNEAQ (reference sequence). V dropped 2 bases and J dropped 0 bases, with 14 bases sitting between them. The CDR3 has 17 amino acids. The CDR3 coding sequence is TGTGCCAGCAGCTTACTTGGCCTTTCAGACTCTGGAAACACCATATATTTT. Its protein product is CASSLLGLSDSGNTIYF.

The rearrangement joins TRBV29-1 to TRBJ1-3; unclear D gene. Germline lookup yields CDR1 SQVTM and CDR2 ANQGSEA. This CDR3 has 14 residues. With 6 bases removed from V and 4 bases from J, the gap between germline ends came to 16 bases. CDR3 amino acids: CSVGPNTGGNTIYF. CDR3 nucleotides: TGCAGCGTAGGACCCAACACGGGAGGAAACACCATATATTTT.

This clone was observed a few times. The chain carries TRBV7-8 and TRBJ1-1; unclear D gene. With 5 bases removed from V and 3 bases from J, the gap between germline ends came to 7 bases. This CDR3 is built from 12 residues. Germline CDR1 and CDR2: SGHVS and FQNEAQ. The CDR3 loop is CASSPVYTEAFF. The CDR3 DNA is TGTGCCAGCAGCCCGGTTTACACTGAAGCTTTCTTT.

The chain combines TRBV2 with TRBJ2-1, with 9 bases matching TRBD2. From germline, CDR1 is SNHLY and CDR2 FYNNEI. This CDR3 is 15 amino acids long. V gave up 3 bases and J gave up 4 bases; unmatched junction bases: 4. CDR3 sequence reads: CASSDLAGNYNEQFF. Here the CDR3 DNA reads TGTGCCAGCAGTGACCTAGCGGGGAATTACAATGAGCAGTTCTTC.

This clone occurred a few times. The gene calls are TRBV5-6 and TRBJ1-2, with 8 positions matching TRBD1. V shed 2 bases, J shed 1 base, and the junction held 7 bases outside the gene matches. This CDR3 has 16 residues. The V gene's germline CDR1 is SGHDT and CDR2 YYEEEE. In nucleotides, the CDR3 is TGTGCCAGCAGCTTAATCCGGGACAGGATTAACTATGGCTACACCTTC. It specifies CASSLIRDRINYGYTF.

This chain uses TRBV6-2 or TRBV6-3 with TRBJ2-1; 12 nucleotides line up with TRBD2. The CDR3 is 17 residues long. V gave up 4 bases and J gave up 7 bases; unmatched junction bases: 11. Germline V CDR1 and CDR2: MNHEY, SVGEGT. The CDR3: CASSFRRASGRANEQFF. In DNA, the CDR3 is TGTGCCAGCAGTTTCCGACGGGCTAGCGGGAGGGCAAATGAGCAGTTCTTC.

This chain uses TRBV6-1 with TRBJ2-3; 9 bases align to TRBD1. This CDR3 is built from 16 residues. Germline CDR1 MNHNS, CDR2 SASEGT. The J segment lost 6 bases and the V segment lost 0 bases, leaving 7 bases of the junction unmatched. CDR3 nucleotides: TGTGCCAGCAGTGAAGCCGGGACAGGGTTTTCGGATACGCAGTATTTT. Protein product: CASSEAGTGFSDTQYF.

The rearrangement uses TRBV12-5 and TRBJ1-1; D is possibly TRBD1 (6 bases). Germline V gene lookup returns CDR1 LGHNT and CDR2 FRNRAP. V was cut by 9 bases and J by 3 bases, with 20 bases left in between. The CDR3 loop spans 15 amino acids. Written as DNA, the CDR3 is TGTGCTAGGGCTGAACAGGGCCTTAAGGACACTGAAGCTTTCTTT. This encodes CARAEQGLKDTEAFF.

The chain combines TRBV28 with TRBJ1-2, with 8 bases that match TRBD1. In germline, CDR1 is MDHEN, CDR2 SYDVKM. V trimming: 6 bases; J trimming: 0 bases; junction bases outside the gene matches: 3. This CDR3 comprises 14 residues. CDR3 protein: CASRWTGTNYGYTF. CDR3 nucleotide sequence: TGTGCCAGCAGGTGGACAGGGACTAACTATGGCTACACCTTC.

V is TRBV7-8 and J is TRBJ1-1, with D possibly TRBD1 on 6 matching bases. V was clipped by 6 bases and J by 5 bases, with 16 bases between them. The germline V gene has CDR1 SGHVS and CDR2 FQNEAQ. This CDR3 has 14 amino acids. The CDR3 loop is CASRFELGATEAFF. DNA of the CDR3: TGTGCCAGCAGGTTCGAGCTGGGGGCAACTGAAGCTTTCTTT.

The CDR3 DNA reads TGTGCCAGCTCACCTCCCGGGACAGGGAATTATAATTCACCCCTCCACTTT. Translating it yields CASSPPGTGNYNSPLHF. V usage is TRBV18 and J usage is TRBJ1-6; 9 positions match TRBD1. Germline-derived CDR1 and CDR2 are KGHSH and LQKENI. This CDR3 region has 17 residues. V shed 3 bases, J shed 4 bases, and the junction held 7 bases outside the gene matches.

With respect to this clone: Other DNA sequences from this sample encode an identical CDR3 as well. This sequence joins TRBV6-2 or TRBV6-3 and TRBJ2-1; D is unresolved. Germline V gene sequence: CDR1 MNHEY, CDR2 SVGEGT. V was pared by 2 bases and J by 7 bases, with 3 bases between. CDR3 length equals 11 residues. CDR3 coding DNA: TGTGCCAGCAGTTACCGGAATGAGCAGTTCTTC. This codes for CASSYRNEQFF.

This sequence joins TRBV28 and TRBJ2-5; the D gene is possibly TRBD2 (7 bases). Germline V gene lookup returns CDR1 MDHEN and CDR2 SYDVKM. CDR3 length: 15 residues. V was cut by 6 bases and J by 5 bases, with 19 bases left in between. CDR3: CASSLGGGEVETQYF. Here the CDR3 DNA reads TGTGCCAGCAGCCTAGGCGGGGGCGAGGTGGAGACCCAGTACTTC.

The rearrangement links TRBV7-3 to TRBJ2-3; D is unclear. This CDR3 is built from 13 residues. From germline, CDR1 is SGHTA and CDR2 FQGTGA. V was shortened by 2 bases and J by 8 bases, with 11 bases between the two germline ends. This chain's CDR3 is CASSLRVSFTQYF. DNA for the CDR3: TGTGCCAGCAGCTTACGGGTCTCTTTTACGCAGTATTTT. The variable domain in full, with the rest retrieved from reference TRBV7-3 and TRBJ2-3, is GAGVSQTPSNKVTEKGKYVELRCDPISGHTALYWYRQSLGQGPEFLIYFQGTGAADDSGLPNDRFFAVRPEGSVSTLKIQRTERGDSAVYLCASSLRVSFTQYFGPGTRLTVL.

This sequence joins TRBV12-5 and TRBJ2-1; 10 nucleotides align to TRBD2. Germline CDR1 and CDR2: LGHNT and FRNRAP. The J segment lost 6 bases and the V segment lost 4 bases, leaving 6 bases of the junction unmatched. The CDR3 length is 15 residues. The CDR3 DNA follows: TGTGCTAGTGGTTCAGAGCGGGGGGGCCGCAATGAGCAGTTCTTC. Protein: CASGSERGGRNEQFF.

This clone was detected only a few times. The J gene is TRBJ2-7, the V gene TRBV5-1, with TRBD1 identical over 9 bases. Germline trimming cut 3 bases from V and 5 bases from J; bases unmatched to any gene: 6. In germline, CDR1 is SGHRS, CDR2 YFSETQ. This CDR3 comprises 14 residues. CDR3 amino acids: CASSSGTGRDEQYF. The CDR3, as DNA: TGCGCCAGCAGCTCCGGGACAGGGAGGGACGAGCAGTACTTC.

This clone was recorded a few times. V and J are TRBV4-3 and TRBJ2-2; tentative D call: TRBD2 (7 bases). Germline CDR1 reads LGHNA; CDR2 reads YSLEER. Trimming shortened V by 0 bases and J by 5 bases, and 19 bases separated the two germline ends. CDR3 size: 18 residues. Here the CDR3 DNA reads TGCGCCAGCAGCCAAGAGGGGGGGAGGCAGGGGATGACCGGGGAGCTGTTTTTT. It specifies CASSQEGGRQGMTGELFF.

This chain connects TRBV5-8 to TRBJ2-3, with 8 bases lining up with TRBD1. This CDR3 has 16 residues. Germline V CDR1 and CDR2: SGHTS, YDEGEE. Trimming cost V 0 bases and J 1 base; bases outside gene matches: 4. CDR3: CASSLGRDRRTDTQYF. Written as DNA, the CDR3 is TGTGCCAGCAGCTTGGGGCGGGACAGGCGCACAGATACGCAGTATTTT.

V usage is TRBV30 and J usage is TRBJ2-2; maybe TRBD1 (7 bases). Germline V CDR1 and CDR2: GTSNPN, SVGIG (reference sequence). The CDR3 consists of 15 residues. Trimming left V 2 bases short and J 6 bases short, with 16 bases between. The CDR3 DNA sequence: TGTGCCTGGAGTCCGCGACAGGGAGGACCCGGGGAGCTGTTTTTT. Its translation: CAWSPRQGGPGELFF.